This T cell receptor (beta chain) was identified during a study of shared clonotypes between healthy human individuals (dated by TCRdb to about 2020). Some background on the complete study: The cohort included a few men and a couple of women between 18 and 49 years of age. For each donor, CD4 naive and CD4 memory were each run on three plates, CD8 naive on two plates, and CD8 memory on one plate. To estimate repertoire size and how much clonotypes are shared between individuals, the study performed deep sequencing of blood TCR repertoires from about five healthy adults. Different laboratories and diverse techniques were used to prepare libraries and sequence TCR repertoires, to increase sequencing depth and limit assay-specific biases. Between about 0.9 and 9 billion PBMCs per donor were obtained by leukapheresis. Findings and caveats that apply to the study as a whole: Naive subsets generally had larger estimated clonotype richness than memory subsets. Higher generation probabilities were observed for clonotypes shared by all four sorted-subset donors than for non-shared clonotypes. Sampling was restricted to blood, and TCR repertoires in tissue are likely to differ from TCR repertoires in blood. Pairwise subsampling led to the expectation that sequencing depth would affect the degree of clonotype sharing among donors. The small number of donors limited the genetic and exposure-history diversity represented. Sharing across several donors was observed for around 4.8% of naive CD4, under 4% of naive CD8, 2% to 2.5% of memory CD4, and roughly 0.4% of memory CD8 clonotypes. Even with the large sequencing depth, rarefaction of the sorted-subset datasets indicated that sequencing was incomplete.

Using the deep immunoSEQ assay, TCR CDR3 regions were amplified from genomic DNA by multiplex PCR. Extracted genomic DNA from each cell subset was spread evenly across all wells of several immunoSEQ 96-well plates, with each plate serving as a replicate. Each replicate PCR for sorted subsets received around 210 ng genomic DNA, equal to about 30,000 T cell genomes. Purified libraries were quantified with a Qubit 3.0 fluorometer, sized on a Bioanalyzer 2100, and re-quantified with the KAPA Library Quantification kit. A separate single-read 150-cycle Illumina NextSeq 550 flow cell was used to sequence each immunoSEQ 96-well plate. As for how the authors treated the data: Because only junctional sequences without quality scores were contained in the immunoSEQ output, filtering matching that applied to full-length reads could not be performed. Sequences were annotated with PyIR, a Python wrapper for IgBLAST v1.9, and V/J genes and CDR3 were assigned using IMGT germline references. Reads were removed for weak V/J assignments (E-value above 1e-6), missing CDR3, stop codons, out-of-frame junctions, or ambiguous translated residues. A V3J clonotype was defined by an identical inferred V gene, J gene, and CDR3 amino acid sequence. Percentage overlap between repertoires was calculated by dividing the number of shared unique clonotypes by the size of the smaller repertoire. Three approaches were used to assess repertoire richness: RTK rarefaction, the Chao1 estimator, and Recon v2.1 estimates of unobserved clonotypes. For all TCRbeta clonotypes obtained by the gDNA method from several donors, generation probabilities were computed with OLGA. TCRdb took this table from immuneACCESS and kept in-frame rearrangements with V and J called. Such tables lack part of the clones; where checked against another copy, unresolved V genes explain under half of the gap, and the rest is unexplained. The V and J calls and clone size are taken from that table; D and trimming were inferred from the DNA. The sample table contains around 2.5 million clones; only one count was recorded for over 85% of them. The top ten hold 0.35% to 0.45% of the sample.

With regard to this clone: No cognate antigen has been identified for it. Base qualities are missing; no much larger clone stands one base away.

The donors were healthy, HIV-negative adults who had no recently reported acute infections or vaccinations. All donors were Caucasian adults living in Nashville, Tennessee, USA. CD4+ T cells were enriched by magnetic negative selection; naive cells were then positively selected on CD45RA, and the negative fraction formed the memory subset. After blood collection by leukapheresis, PBMCs were isolated using Ficoll-Histopaque density gradient centrifugation and then cryopreserved in the vapor phase of liquid nitrogen. Purity and quantity of every magnetically sorted T cell population were checked by analytical flow cytometry. Each sorted fraction had its genomic DNA isolated and then quantified by UV absorbance on a Nanodrop 2000c. From V the trimming removes 0 bases and from J it removes 4 bases, while the gene matches leave 3 bases of the junction unaccounted for. Including the terminal cysteine and phenylalanine, the CDR3 comprises 15 residues. Only the CDR3 DNA stays, 45 bases, in frame from base 1. In the germline V gene, CDR1 corresponds to ENHRY and CDR2 to SYGVKD.

The sample was naive CD4+ T cells from PBMCs. The cell subset or site label, read with the paper, signifies: CD45RA+ positively selected. This TCR was recovered from a man between 18 and 29 years old in good health. Some clones in this sample may be carry-over from other donors' samples. The rearranged segments are TRBV10-3 and TRBJ1-5; 7 central nucleotides agree with TRBD1. The CDR3 in this case is CAISESDRRNQPQHF. The bases read TGTGCCATCAGTGAGTCGGACAGGCGGAATCAGCCCCAGCATTTT.